The T cell receptor (beta chain) under discussion was sequenced for a study of blood T cell repertoires in COVID-19. From germline, CDR1 is LNHDA and CDR2 SQIVND (reference sequence). The V gene lost 6 bases and the J gene lost 7 bases, with 19 bases spanning the gap. This CDR3 is built from 16 residues. Clones were sequenced by immunoSEQ multiplex PCR, and TCRdb holds only the in-frame ones, with some missing. The data show more than 70,000 clones, approximately 86% seen once. The clonotype was recovered from a woman older than 75 in a cohort sampled during active or convalescent COVID-19. The chain uses TRBV19 and TRBJ1-6; D unresolved. The sequencing input was peripheral blood. The CDR3: CASRTINGEKNSPLHF. The CDR3 DNA reads as TGTGCCAGTAGAACCATAAACGGGGAGAAAAATTCACCCCTCCACTTT.